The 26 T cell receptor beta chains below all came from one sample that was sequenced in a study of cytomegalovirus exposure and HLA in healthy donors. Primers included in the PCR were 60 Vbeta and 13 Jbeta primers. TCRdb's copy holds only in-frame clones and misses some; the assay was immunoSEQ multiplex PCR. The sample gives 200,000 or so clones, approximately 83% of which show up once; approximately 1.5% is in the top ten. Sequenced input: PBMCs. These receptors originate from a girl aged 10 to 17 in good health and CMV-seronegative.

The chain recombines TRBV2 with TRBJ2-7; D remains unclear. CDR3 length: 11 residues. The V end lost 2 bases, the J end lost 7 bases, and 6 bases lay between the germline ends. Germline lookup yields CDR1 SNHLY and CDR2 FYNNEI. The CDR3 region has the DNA TGTGCCAGCAGTGAAATCTCGGAGCAGTACTTC. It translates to CASSEISEQYF.

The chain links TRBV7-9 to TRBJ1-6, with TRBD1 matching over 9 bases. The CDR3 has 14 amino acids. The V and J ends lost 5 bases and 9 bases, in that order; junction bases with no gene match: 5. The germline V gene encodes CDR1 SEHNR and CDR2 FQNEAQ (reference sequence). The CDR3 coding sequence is TGTGCCAGCAGCCCGGGACAGGGAGCTTCACCCCTCCACTTT. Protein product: CASSPGQGASPLHF.

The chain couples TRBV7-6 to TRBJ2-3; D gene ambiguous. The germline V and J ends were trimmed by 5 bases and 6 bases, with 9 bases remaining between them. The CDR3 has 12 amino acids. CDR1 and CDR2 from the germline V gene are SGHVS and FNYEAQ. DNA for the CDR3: TGTGCCAGCAGCCAGGTTGGGGATACGCAGTATTTT. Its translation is CASSQVGDTQYF. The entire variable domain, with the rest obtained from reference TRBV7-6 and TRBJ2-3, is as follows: GAGVSQSPRYKVTKRGQDVALRCDPISGHVSLYWYRQALGQGPEFLTYFNYEAQQDKSGLPNDRFSAERPEGSISTLTIQRTEQRDSAMYRCASSQVGDTQYFGPGTRLTVL.

The CDR3 protein is CASSFSGPWDTQYF. The CDR3 DNA sequence: TGTGCCAGCAGTTTCTCGGGTCCCTGGGATACGCAGTATTTT. V usage is TRBV28 and J usage is TRBJ2-3; D is undetermined. The CDR3 contains 14 residues. Germline assignment: CDR1 MDHEN and CDR2 SYDVKM. Trimming left V 3 bases short and J 6 bases short, with 13 bases between.

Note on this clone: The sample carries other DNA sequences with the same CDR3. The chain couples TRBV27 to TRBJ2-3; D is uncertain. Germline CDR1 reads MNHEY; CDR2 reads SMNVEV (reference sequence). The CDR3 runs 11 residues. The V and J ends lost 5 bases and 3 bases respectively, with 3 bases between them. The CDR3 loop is CASSHTDTQYF. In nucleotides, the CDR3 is TGTGCCAGCAGTCATACAGATACGCAGTATTTT.

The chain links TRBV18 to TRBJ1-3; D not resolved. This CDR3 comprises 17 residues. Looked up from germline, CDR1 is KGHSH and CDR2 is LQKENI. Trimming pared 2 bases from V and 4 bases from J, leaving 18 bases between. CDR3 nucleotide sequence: TGTGCCAGCTCACCATTTGAACAGCCCGGAGGGGGAAACACCATATATTTT. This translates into CASSPFEQPGGGNTIYF. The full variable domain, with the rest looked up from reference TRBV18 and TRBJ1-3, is NAGVMQNPRHLVRRRGQEARLRCSPMKGHSHVYWYRQLPEEGLKFMVYLQKENIIDESGMPKERFSAEFPKEGPSILRIQQVVRGDSAAYFCASSPFEQPGGGNTIYFGEGSWLTVV.

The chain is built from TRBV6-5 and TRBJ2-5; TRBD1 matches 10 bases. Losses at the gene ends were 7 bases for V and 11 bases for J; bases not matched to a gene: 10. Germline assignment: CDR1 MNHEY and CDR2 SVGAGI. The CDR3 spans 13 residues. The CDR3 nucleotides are TGTGCCAGCACCCACCCCGGGACAGGGGAGCAGTACTTC. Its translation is CASTHPGTGEQYF.

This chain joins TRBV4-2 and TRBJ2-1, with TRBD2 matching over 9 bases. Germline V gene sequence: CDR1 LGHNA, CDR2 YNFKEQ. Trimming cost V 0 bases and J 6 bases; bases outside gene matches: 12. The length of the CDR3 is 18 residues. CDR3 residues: CASSQDPMREGHGNEQFF. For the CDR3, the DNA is TGTGCCAGCAGCCAAGATCCCATGCGGGAGGGCCATGGCAATGAGCAGTTCTTC.

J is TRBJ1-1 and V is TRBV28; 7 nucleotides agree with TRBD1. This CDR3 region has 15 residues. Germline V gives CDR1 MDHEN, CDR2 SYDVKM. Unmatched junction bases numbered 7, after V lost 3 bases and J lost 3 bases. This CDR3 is CASSFFSGQDTEAFF. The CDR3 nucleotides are TGTGCCAGCAGTTTCTTCTCCGGACAGGACACTGAAGCTTTCTTT.

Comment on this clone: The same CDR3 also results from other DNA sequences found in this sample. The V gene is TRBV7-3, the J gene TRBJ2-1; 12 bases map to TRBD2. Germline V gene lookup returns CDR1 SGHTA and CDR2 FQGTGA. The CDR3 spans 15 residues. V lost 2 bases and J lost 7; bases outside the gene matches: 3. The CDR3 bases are TGTGCCAGCAGCTTAGGGCTAGCGGGGGGGAATGAGCAGTTCTTC. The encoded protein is CASSLGLAGGNEQFF. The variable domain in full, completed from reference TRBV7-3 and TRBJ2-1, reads GAGVSQTPSNKVTEKGKYVELRCDPISGHTALYWYRQSLGQGPEFLIYFQGTGAADDSGLPNDRFFAVRPEGSVSTLKIQRTERGDSAVYLCASSLGLAGGNEQFFGPGTRLTVL.

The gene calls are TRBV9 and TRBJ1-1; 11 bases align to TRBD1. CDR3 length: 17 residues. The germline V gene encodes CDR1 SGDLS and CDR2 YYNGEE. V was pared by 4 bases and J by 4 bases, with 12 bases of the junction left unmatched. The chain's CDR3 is CASSLYGTGTGGTEAFF. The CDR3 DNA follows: TGTGCCAGCAGCCTATATGGGACCGGGACAGGGGGCACTGAAGCTTTCTTT.

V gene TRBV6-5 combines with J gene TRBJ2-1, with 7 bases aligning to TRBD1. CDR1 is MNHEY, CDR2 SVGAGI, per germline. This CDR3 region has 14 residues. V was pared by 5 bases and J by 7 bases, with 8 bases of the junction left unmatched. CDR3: CASSRQGGVNEQFF. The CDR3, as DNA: TGTGCCAGCAGTCGACAGGGCGGCGTAAATGAGCAGTTCTTC.

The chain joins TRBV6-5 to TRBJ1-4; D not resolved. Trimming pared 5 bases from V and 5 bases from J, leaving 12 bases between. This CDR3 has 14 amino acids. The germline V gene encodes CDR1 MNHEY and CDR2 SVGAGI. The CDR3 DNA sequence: TGTGCCAGCAGTGATCGGTTGAGCAATGAAAAACTGTTTTTT. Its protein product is CASSDRLSNEKLFF.

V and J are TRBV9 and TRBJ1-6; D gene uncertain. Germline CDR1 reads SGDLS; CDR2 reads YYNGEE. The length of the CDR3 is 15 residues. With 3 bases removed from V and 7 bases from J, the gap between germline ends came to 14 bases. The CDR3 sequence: CASSGGGGPNSPLHF. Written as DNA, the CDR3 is TGTGCCAGCAGCGGAGGTGGAGGACCGAATTCACCCCTCCACTTT.

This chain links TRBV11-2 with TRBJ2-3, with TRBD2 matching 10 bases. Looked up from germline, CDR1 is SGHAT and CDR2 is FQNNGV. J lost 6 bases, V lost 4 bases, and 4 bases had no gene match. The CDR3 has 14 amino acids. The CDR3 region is CASSSGTSADTQYF. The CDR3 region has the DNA TGTGCCAGCAGCTCGGGGACTAGCGCGGATACGCAGTATTTT.

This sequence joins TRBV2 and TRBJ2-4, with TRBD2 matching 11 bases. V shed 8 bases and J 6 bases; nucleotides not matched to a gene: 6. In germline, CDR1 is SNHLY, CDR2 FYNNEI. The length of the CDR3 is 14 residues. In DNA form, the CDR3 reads TGTGCCAGCCTACTAGCGGGAGTGGCAAACATTCAGTACTTC. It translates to CASLLAGVANIQYF.

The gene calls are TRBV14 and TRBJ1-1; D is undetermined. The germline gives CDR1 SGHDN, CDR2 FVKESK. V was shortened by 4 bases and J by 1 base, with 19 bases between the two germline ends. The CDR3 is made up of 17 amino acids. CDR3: CASSLHPKTPTNTEAFF. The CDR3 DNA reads TGTGCCAGCAGCCTACACCCTAAGACACCTACGAACACTGAAGCTTTCTTT.

The CDR3 protein is CASGLGQGSNQPQHF. CDR3 sequence (DNA): TGTGCCAGCGGTCTGGGACAGGGAAGCAATCAGCCCCAGCATTTT. The chain joins TRBV2 to TRBJ1-5; 9 positions match TRBD1. V was clipped by 8 bases and J by 1 base; unmatched bases: 6. This CDR3 has 15 amino acids. CDR1 and CDR2 from the germline V gene are SNHLY and FYNNEI.

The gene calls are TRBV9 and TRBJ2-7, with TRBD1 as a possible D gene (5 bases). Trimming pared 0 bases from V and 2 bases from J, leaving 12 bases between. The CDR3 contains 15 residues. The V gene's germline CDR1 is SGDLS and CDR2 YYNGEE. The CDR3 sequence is CASSVADRPTYEQYF. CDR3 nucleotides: TGTGCCAGCAGCGTAGCCGACAGACCGACCTACGAGCAGTACTTC.

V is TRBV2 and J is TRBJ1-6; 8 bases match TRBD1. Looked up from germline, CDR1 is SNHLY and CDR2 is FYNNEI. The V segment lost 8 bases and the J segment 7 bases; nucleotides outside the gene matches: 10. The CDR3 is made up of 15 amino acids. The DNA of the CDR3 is TGTGCCAGCGTAACAGGGGGTAACATAAATTCACCCCTCCACTTT. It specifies CASVTGGNINSPLHF.

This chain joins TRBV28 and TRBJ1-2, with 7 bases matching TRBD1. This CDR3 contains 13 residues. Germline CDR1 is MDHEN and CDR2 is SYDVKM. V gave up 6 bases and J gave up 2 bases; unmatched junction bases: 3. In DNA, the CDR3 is TGTGCCAGCAGCAGGGGACAGAACTATGGCTACACCTTC. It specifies CASSRGQNYGYTF.

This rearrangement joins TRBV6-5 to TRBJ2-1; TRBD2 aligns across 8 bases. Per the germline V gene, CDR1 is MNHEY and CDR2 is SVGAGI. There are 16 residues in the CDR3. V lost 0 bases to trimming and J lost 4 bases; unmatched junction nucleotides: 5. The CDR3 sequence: CASSYSNSGVYNEQFF. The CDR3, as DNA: TGTGCCAGCAGTTACTCGAATAGCGGGGTTTACAATGAGCAGTTCTTC.

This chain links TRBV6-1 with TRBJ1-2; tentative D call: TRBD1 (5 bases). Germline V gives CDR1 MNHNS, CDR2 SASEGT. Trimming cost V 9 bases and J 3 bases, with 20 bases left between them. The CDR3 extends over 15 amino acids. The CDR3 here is CASKGSGPLDYGYTF. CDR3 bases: TGTGCCAGTAAGGGATCAGGGCCTCTCGACTATGGCTACACCTTC.

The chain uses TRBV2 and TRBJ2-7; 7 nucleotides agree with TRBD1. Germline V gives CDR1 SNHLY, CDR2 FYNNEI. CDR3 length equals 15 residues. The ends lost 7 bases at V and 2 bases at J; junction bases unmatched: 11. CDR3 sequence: CASIRPGTDPYEQYF. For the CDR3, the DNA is TGTGCCAGCATCCGTCCTGGGACAGACCCCTACGAGCAGTACTTC.

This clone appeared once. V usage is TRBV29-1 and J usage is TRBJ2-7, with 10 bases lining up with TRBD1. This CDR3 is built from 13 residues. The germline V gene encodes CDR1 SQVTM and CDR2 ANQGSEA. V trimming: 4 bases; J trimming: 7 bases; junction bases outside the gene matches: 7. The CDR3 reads CSVVRQGAREQYF. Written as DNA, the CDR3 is TGCAGCGTTGTGCGACAGGGGGCGCGAGAGCAGTACTTC.

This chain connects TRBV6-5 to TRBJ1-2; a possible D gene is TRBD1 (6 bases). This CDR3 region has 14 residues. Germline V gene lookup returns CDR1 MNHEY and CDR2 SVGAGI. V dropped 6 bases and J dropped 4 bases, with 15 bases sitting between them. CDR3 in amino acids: CASSRDTEIYGYTF. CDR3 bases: TGTGCCAGCAGCCGGGACACCGAGATCTATGGCTACACCTTC.